The present entry profiles one T cell receptor beta chain with its context. Original processing methods: Nucleated cell counts were estimated from reference gene primer amplification. Repertoires were generated with immunoSEQ multiplex PCR, while TCRdb's copy carries only in-frame clones and drops some. V, J and clone size reflect that table, while D and trimming were determined from the DNA. The data contain some 220,000 clones, more than 75% of them singletons. The CDR3 is 14 residues long. Per the germline V gene, CDR1 is SGHTS and CDR2 is YDEGEE. The junction had 6 bases not matched to a gene; V was cut back by 4 bases and J by 5 bases. The data derive from a study of blood T cell repertoires in COVID-19. About the research overall: The United States, Italy and Spain supplied acute and convalescent COVID-19 samples.

Sequencing used peripheral blood. This receptor was obtained from a human donor in a cohort sampled during active COVID-19. The chain joins TRBV5-8 to TRBJ2-5, with TRBD1 matching over 9 bases. The CDR3 protein is CASSPGQGRETQYF. The CDR3 coding sequence is TGTGCCAGCAGCCCGGGACAGGGTCGCGAGACCCAGTACTTC.